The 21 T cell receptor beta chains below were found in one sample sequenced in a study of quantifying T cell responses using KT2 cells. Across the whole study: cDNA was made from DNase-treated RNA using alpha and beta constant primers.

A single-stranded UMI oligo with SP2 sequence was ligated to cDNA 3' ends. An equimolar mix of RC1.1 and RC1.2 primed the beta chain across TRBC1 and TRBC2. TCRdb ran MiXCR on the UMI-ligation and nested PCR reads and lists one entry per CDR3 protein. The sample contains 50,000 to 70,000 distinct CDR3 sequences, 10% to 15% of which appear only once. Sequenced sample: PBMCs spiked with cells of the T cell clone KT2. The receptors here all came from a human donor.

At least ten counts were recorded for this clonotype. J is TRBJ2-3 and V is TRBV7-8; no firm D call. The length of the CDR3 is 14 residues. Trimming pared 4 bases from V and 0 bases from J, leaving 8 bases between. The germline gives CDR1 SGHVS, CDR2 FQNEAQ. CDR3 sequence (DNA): TGTGCCAGCAGCTCCTGGTATAGCACAGATACGCAGTATTTT. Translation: CASSSWYSTDTQYF. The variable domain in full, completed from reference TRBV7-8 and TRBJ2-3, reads GAGVSQSPRYKVAKRGQDVALRCDPISGHVSLFWYQQALGQGPEFLTYFQNEAQLDKSGLPSDRFFAERPEGSVSTLKIQRTQQEDSAVYLCASSSWYSTDTQYFGPGTRLTVL.

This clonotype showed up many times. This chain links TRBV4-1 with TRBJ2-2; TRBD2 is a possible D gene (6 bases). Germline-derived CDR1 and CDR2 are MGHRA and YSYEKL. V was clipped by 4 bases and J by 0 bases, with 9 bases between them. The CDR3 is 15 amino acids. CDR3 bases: TGCGCCAGCAGCCTAGGGACTGCGAACACCGGGGAGCTGTTTTTT. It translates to CASSLGTANTGELFF.

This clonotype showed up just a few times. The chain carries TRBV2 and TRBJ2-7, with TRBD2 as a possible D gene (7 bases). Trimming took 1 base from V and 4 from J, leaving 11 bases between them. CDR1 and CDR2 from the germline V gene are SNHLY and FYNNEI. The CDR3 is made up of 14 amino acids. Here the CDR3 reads CASSEGRGRYEQYF. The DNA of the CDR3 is TGTGCCAGCAGTGAAGGGCGGGGGCGGTACGAGCAGTACTTC.

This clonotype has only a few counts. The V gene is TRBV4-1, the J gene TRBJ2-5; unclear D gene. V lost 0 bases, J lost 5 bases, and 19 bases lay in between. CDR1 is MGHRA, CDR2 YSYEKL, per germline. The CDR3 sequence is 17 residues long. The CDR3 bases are TGCGCCAGCAGCCAAGAAACCGGCGGCACGGGTGGGGAGACCCAGTACTTC. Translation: CASSQETGGTGGETQYF.

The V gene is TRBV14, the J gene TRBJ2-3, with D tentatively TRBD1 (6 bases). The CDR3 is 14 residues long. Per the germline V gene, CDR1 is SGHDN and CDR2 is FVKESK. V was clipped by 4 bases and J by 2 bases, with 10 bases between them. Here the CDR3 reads CASSRTGFTDTQYF. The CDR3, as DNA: TGTGCCAGCAGCCGTACAGGGTTCACAGATACGCAGTATTTT.

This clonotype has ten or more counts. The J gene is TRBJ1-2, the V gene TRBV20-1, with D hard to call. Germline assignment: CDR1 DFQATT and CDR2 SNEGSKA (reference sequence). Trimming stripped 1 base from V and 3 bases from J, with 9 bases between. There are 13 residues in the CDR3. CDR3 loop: CSARVSTYYGYTF. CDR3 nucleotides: TGCAGTGCTAGAGTGTCCACCTACTATGGCTACACCTTC.

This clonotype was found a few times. The CDR3 DNA reads as TGTGCCAGCAGCCAGACCCAGGGGACTGAAGCTTTCTTT. Amino acid sequence: CASSQTQGTEAFF. The gene calls are TRBV12-3 or TRBV12-4 and TRBJ1-1; weak D call: TRBD1 (6 bases). V lost 6 bases and J lost 5, with 13 bases in between. CDR3 length: 13 residues.

CDR3 sequence reads: CSARGDHNTEAFF. DNA of the CDR3: TGCAGTGCTAGGGGGGATCATAACACTGAAGCTTTCTTT. V usage is TRBV20-1 and J usage is TRBJ1-1; TRBD1 might be the D (5 bases). This CDR3 has 13 residues. The germline V gene has CDR1 DFQATT and CDR2 SNEGSKA (reference sequence). Trimming removed 3 bases at V and 2 bases at J, with 10 bases between.

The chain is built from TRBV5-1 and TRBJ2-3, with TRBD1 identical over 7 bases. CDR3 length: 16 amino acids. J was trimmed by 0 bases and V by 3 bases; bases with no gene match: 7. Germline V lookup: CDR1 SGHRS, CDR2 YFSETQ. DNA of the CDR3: TGCGCCAGCAGCTCCGAGGGGGCGGCTAGCACAGATACGCAGTATTTT. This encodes CASSSEGAASTDTQYF. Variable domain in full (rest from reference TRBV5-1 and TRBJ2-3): KAGVTQTPRYLIKTRGQQVTLSCSPISGHRSVSWYQQTPGQGLQFLFEYFSETQRNKGNFPGRFSGRQFSNSRSEMNVSTLELGDSALYLCASSSEGAASTDTQYFGPGTRLTVL.

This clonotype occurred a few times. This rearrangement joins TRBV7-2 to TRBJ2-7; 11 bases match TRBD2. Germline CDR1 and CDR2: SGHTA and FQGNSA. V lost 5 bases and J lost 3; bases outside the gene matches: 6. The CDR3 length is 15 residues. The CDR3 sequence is CASSAGTSGYYEQYF. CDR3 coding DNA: TGTGCCAGCAGCGCCGGGACTAGCGGATACTACGAGCAGTACTTC.

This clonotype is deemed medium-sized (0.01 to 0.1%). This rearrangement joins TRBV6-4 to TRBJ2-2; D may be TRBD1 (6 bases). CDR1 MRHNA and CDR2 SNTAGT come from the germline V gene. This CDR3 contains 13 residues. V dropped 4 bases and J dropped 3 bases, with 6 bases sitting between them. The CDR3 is CASSAGDTGELFF. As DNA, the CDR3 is TGTGCCAGCAGTGCAGGGGACACCGGGGAGCTGTTTTTT.

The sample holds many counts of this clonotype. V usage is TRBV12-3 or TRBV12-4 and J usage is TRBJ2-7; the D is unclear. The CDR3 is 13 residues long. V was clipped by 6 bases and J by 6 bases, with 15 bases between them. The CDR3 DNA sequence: TGTGCCAGCAGCCGGGTGGGCACTTTCGAGCAGTACTTC. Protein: CASSRVGTFEQYF.

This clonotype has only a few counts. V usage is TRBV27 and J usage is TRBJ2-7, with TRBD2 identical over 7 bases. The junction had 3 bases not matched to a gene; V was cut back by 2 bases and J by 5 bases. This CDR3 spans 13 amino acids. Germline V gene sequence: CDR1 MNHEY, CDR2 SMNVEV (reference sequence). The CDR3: CASSLGGEDEQYF. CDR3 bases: TGTGCCAGCAGTTTAGGGGGGGAGGACGAGCAGTACTTC.

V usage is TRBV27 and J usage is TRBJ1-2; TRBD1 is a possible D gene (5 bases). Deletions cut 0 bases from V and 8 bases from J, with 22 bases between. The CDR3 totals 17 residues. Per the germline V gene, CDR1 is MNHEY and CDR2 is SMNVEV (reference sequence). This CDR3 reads CASSLSVNRQGLWGYTF. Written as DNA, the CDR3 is TGTGCCAGCAGTTTATCGGTCAATCGGCAGGGTCTATGGGGCTACACCTTC.

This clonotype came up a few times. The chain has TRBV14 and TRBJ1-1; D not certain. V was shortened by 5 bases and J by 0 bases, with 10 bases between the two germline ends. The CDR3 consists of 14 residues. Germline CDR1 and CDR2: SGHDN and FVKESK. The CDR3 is CASSLAGMNTEAFF. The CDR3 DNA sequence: TGTGCCAGCAGCTTAGCGGGCATGAACACTGAAGCTTTCTTT.

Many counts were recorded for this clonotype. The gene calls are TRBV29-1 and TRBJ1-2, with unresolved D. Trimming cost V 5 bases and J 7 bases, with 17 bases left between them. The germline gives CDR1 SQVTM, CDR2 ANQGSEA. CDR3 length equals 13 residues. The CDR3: CSVFGSNRVGYTF. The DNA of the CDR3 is TGCAGCGTTTTCGGGTCTAACCGGGTTGGCTACACCTTC. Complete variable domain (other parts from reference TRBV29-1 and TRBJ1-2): SAVISQKPSRDICQRGTSLTIQCQVDSQVTMMFWYRQQPGQSLTLIATANQGSEATYESGFVIDKFPISRPNLTFSTLTVSNMSPEDSSIYLCSVFGSNRVGYTFGSGTRLTVV.

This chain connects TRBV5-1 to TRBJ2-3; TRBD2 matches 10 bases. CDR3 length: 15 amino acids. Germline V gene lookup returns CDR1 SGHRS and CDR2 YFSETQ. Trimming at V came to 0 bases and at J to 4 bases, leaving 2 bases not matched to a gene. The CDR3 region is CASSLEGTSADTQYF. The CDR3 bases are TGCGCCAGCAGCTTGGAAGGGACTAGCGCAGATACGCAGTATTTT. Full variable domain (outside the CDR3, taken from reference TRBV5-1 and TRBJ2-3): KAGVTQTPRYLIKTRGQQVTLSCSPISGHRSVSWYQQTPGQGLQFLFEYFSETQRNKGNFPGRFSGRQFSNSRSEMNVSTLELGDSALYLCASSLEGTSADTQYFGPGTRLTVL.

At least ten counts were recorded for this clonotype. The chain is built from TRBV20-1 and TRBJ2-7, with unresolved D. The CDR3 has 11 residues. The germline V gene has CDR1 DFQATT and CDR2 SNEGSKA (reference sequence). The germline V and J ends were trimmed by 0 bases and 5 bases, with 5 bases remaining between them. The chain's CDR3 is CSARDGHEQYF. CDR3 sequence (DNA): TGCAGTGCTAGAGATGGGCACGAGCAGTACTTC.

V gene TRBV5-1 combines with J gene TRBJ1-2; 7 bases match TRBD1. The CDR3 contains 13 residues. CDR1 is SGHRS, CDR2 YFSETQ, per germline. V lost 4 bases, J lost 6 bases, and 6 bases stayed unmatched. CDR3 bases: TGCGCCAGCAGCCCACAGGGGTCCGATGGCTACACCTTC. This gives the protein CASSPQGSDGYTF.

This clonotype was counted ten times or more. CDR3 residues: CASSYSIGGGNSQPQHF. CDR3 nucleotides: TGTGCCAGCAGTTACTCGATTGGGGGCGGAAATAGTCAGCCCCAGCATTTT. The rearrangement joins TRBV6-6 to TRBJ1-5, with D possibly being TRBD1 (6 bases). V gave up 0 bases and J gave up 6 bases, with 18 bases separating them. Germline lookup yields CDR1 MNHNY and CDR2 SVGAGI (reference sequence). This CDR3 comprises 17 residues.

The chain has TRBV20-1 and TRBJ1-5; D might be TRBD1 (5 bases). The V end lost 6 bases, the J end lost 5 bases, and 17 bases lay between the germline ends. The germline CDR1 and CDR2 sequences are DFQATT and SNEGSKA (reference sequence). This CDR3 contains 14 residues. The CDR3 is CSAPSRRGHQPQHF. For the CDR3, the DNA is TGCAGTGCCCCGAGCAGAAGGGGTCATCAGCCCCAGCATTTT.